The rows below give T cell receptor beta chains drawn from one sample of a study of cytomegalovirus exposure and HLA in healthy donors. Sequencing used immunoSEQ multiplex PCR; TCRdb keeps in-frame clones, though not all of them. Among 100,000 to 150,000 clones listed, roughly 80% were seen once. The sample was PBMCs. These receptors all come from a female donor in good health and CMV-seronegative. The CDR3 runs from the conserved cysteine through the conserved F or W. The D gene is left open where the match is weak. Not every row has a clone size; where given, it reads once, few, many or a size class.

V	D	size	J	DNA	CDR3
TRBV5-1	-	-	TRBJ1-1	TGCGCCAGCAGCGTCTGGATGGGGGGCACTGAAGCTTTCTTT	CASSVWMGGTEAFF
TRBV5-4	-	-	TRBJ1-3	TGTGCCAGCAGCTTGATATCGTCAGACTCTGGAAACACCATATATTTT	CASSLISSDSGNTIYF
TRBV5-6	TRBD1	-	TRBJ1-2	TGTGCCAGCAGCTTACAGGGGTACGACACCTTC	CASSLQGYDTF
TRBV6-1	-	-	TRBJ2-3	TGTGCCAGCAGTGCCTACCGGGACAACGAAGGGTATTTT	CASSAYRDNEGYF
TRBV6-1	-	-	TRBJ1-3	TGTGCCAGCAGTGAGCGGGGCACCTCTGGAAACACCATATATTTT	CASSERGTSGNTIYF
TRBV7-9	-	once	TRBJ2-6	TGTGCCAGCACCGCGTCTGGGGCCAACGTCCTGACTTTC	CASTASGANVLTF
TRBV7-2	TRBD2	-	TRBJ2-7	TGTGCCAGCAGCTCCAGGATAGCGGGTTCCTACGAGCAGTACTTC	CASSSRIAGSYEQYF
TRBV6-1	-	-	TRBJ1-5	TGTGCCAGCAGTGAATTGGGGCTTGGCAATCAGCCCCAGCATTTT	CASSELGLGNQPQHF
TRBV5-4	TRBD1	once	TRBJ2-1	TGTGCCAGCAGCAGGACAGGCCTTGACAATGAGCAGTTCTTC	CASSRTGLDNEQFF
TRBV6-5	TRBD1	-	TRBJ1-2	TGTGCCAGCAGGGACAGGGGGCGGAGTGGCTACACCTTC	CASRDRGRSGYTF
TRBV12-5	-	-	TRBJ2-5	TGTGCTAGTGCCAGCTCGGCGGGGTACCAAGAGACCCAGTACTTC	CASASSAGYQETQYF
TRBV27	-	few	TRBJ1-6	TGTGCCAGCAGTTTATTATCCGGTAACGTTAATTCACCCCTCCACTTT	CASSLLSGNVNSPLHF
TRBV2	TRBD2	-	TRBJ2-1	TGTACCGGCACTAGCGGGAGTTTATATGAGCAGTTCTTC	CTGTSGSLYEQFF